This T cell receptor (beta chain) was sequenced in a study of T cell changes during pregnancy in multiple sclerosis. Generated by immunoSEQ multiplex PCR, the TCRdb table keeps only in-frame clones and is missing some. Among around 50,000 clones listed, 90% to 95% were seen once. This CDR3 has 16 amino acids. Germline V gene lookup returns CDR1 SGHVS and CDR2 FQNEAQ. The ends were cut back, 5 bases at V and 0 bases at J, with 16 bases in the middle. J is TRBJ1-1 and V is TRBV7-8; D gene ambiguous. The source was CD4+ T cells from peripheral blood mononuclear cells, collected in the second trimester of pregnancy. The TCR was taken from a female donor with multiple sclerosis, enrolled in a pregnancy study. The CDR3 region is CASSPGGVVLNTEAFF. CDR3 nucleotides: TGTGCCAGCAGCCCCGGCGGTGTGGTATTGAACACTGAAGCTTTCTTT.